These 30 T cell receptor beta chains were all obtained from the same sample, sequenced in a study of CD8 T cells in ankylosing spondylitis. TCRdb itself ran the 5' RACE reads through MiXCR, one entry per CDR3 protein. The data show approximately 260,000 distinct CDR3 sequences, with over 15% seen just once and 25% to 40% held by the top ten. Sample: blood, either unsorted or a sorted T cell fraction (not recorded which). These receptors were collected from a male donor with ankylosing spondylitis or in good health (not recorded which).

V gene TRBV4-2 combines with J gene TRBJ2-7; TRBD1 is a possible D gene (5 bases). V shed 1 base and J shed 0 bases, with 10 bases lying between them. Germline CDR1 LGHNA, CDR2 YNFKEQ. The CDR3 has 15 amino acids. The CDR3 bases are TGTGCCAGCAGCCAAGGTGGGGCGAACTCCTACGAGCAGTACTTC. Its protein product is CASSQGGANSYEQYF.

The gene calls are TRBV7-8 and TRBJ2-1; 8 nucleotides line up with TRBD1. The J segment lost 6 bases and the V segment lost 5 bases, leaving 9 bases of the junction unmatched. The CDR3 contains 15 residues. Germline CDR1 SGHVS, CDR2 FQNEAQ. The CDR3 DNA is TGTGCCAGCAGCACCACAGGGGGTAGTGGCAATGAGCAGTTCTTC. Translated, it gives CASSTTGGSGNEQFF. The entire variable domain, with the rest obtained from reference TRBV7-8 and TRBJ2-1, is as follows: GAGVSQSPRYKVAKRGQDVALRCDPISGHVSLFWYQQALGQGPEFLTYFQNEAQLDKSGLPSDRFFAERPEGSVSTLKIQRTQQEDSAVYLCASSTTGGSGNEQFFGPGTRLTVL.

The chain joins TRBV5-1 to TRBJ2-7; a weak D match, TRBD2 (6 bases). V was pared by 1 base and J by 1 base, with 12 bases between. Germline CDR1 SGHRS, CDR2 YFSETQ. The CDR3 is 15 amino acids. This chain's CDR3 is CASSLTQGGSYEQYF. The DNA of the CDR3 is TGCGCCAGCAGCTTGACGCAGGGAGGTTCCTACGAGCAGTACTTC.

The chain has TRBV5-1 and TRBJ2-7; D not resolved. In germline, CDR1 is SGHRS, CDR2 YFSETQ. This CDR3 has 14 amino acids. The V end was cut by 4 bases, the J end by 2 bases, with 13 bases between. The CDR3 loop is CASSAPWQPYEQYF. The CDR3 DNA follows: TGCGCCAGCAGCGCTCCGTGGCAGCCCTACGAGCAGTACTTC.

This clonotype has more than one count but fewer than ten. V usage is TRBV4-1 and J usage is TRBJ1-3; perhaps TRBD1 as D (6 bases). The ends were cut back, 4 bases at V and 4 bases at J, with 14 bases in the middle. The CDR3 sequence is 15 residues long. Germline CDR1 and CDR2: MGHRA and YSYEKL. In DNA, the CDR3 is TGCGCCAGCAGCCTATGGGACATCTCCGGAAACACCATATATTTT. Amino acids: CASSLWDISGNTIYF.

Many counts were recorded for this clonotype. The rearrangement links TRBV12-3 or TRBV12-4 to TRBJ2-1, with D possibly being TRBD2 (5 bases). This CDR3 has 17 amino acids. Trimming removed 3 bases at V and 0 bases at J, with 15 bases between. The CDR3 sequence: CASSFGSARSSYNEQFF. The CDR3 DNA reads as TGTGCCAGCAGTTTCGGTAGCGCTAGGAGCTCCTACAATGAGCAGTTCTTC.

The V call is TRBV5-6, the J call TRBJ2-1, with D possibly TRBD2 on 5 matching bases. Trimming shortened V by 1 base and J by 6 bases, and 14 bases separated the two germline ends. Per germline, CDR1 SGHDT and CDR2 YYEEEE. The CDR3 is 15 residues long. CDR3 residues: CASSLLSSGVNEQFF. In nucleotides, the CDR3 is TGTGCCAGCAGCTTGTTAAGCAGCGGAGTCAATGAGCAGTTCTTC.

Only a few counts were recorded for this clonotype. This rearrangement joins TRBV25-1 to TRBJ1-1, with D possibly being TRBD1 (5 bases). CDR1 is MGHDK, CDR2 SYGVNS, per germline. The CDR3 covers 13 residues. Trimming took off 4 bases at V and 8 bases at J, with 14 bases between the two ends. In DNA form, the CDR3 reads TGTGCCAGCAGTGGGACACCAACACCCGAAGCTTTCTTT. Translation: CASSGTPTPEAFF.

This clonotype was detected only a few times. This CDR3 reads CASSLLWGAYEQYF. CDR3 nucleotides: TGTGCCAGCAGCTTGTTATGGGGGGCTTACGAGCAGTACTTC. This chain uses TRBV5-6 with TRBJ2-7; tentatively, D is TRBD1 or TRBD2 (6 bases each). Germline CDR1 SGHDT, CDR2 YYEEEE. Trimming removed 1 base at V and 4 bases at J, with 12 bases between. The CDR3 is 14 residues long.

V usage is TRBV20-1 and J usage is TRBJ2-5; D unresolved. The CDR3 has 15 amino acids. Germline V gene sequence: CDR1 DFQATT, CDR2 SNEGSKA (reference sequence). Trimming removed 0 bases at V and 5 bases at J, with 16 bases between. As DNA, the CDR3 is TGCAGTGCTAGAGATCTCTCGGGCTATGGCGAGACCCAGTACTTC. Amino acids: CSARDLSGYGETQYF.

This clonotype was counted at least ten times. The chain joins TRBV3-1 to TRBJ1-6; D is ambiguous. Looked up from germline, CDR1 is LGHDT and CDR2 is YNNKEL (reference sequence). The CDR3 is 13 amino acids. Trimming removed 1 base from V and 9 bases from J, with 7 bases in between. CDR3 amino acids: CASSQGRLSPLHF. In DNA form, the CDR3 reads TGTGCCAGCAGCCAAGGACGGCTTTCACCCCTCCACTTT.

The rearrangement links TRBV19 to TRBJ2-7; TRBD1 agrees at 8 bases. Germline V gene lookup returns CDR1 LNHDA and CDR2 SQIVND (reference sequence). Trimming cost V 1 base and J 2 bases; bases outside gene matches: 10. The CDR3 loop spans 17 amino acids. The CDR3: CASSIAWTGSPAYEQYF. In DNA form, the CDR3 reads TGTGCCAGTAGTATAGCCTGGACAGGGAGCCCTGCCTACGAGCAGTACTTC.

This clonotype was seen a handful of times. The chain is built from TRBV7-9 and TRBJ2-5, with D perhaps assigned TRBD1 or TRBD2 (5 bases each). V was shortened by 4 bases and J by 3 bases, with 15 bases between the two germline ends. Germline V gives CDR1 SEHNR, CDR2 FQNEAQ (reference sequence). There are 15 residues in the CDR3. The CDR3 reads CASSSPIGAEETQYF. CDR3 in DNA: TGTGCCAGCAGCTCACCCATCGGGGCAGAAGAGACCCAGTACTTC.

There are many counts of this clonotype. The chain combines TRBV7-2 with TRBJ1-2; D unclear. This CDR3 has 14 residues. Germline-derived CDR1 and CDR2 are SGHTA and FQGNSA. V lost 5 bases, J lost 1 base, and 11 bases lay in between. The CDR3 protein is CASSPYLVNYGYTF. The CDR3 DNA reads TGTGCCAGCAGCCCTTATTTAGTTAACTATGGCTACACCTTC.

This clonotype was found a few times. V is TRBV20-1 and J is TRBJ1-3; TRBD1 matches at 8 bases. Germline V gene sequence: CDR1 DFQATT, CDR2 SNEGSKA (reference sequence). The CDR3 spans 13 residues. Here the CDR3 DNA reads TGCGGGGCCCCGACAGGGGCTGGAAACACCATATATTTT. Translating gives CGAPTGAGNTIYF.

The genes are TRBV28 and TRBJ2-3; D gene unclear. V lost 8 bases, J lost 0 bases, and 15 bases lay in between. Germline loops: CDR1 MDHEN, CDR2 SYDVKM. The CDR3 runs to 15 residues. The DNA for the CDR3 is TGTGCCAGCTTGACGCGTAAAACTAGCACAGATACGCAGTATTTT. Translated: CASLTRKTSTDTQYF.

This clonotype showed up many times. V and J are TRBV3-1 and TRBJ2-7; 8 bases fit TRBD2. The CDR3 contains 15 residues. Germline V gene sequence: CDR1 LGHDT, CDR2 YNNKEL (reference sequence). V trimming: 0 bases; J trimming: 6 bases; junction bases outside the gene matches: 7. CDR3 residues: CASSQDSSGIGEQYF. The CDR3 bases are TGTGCCAGCAGCCAAGACAGTAGCGGGATCGGCGAGCAGTACTTC.

This rearrangement joins TRBV6-2 or TRBV6-3 to TRBJ2-1; 8 bases map to TRBD1. Trimming took 4 bases from V and 3 from J; bases not matched to a gene: 2. The CDR3 is 14 residues long. Germline CDR1 reads MNHEY; CDR2 reads SVGEGT. CDR3 loop: CASSWDRYYNEQFF. The CDR3 bases are TGTGCCAGCAGTTGGGACAGGTACTACAATGAGCAGTTCTTC.

V gene TRBV27 combines with J gene TRBJ1-2, with D possibly TRBD1 on 6 matching bases. The CDR3 has 14 amino acids. The germline V and J ends were trimmed by 5 bases and 7 bases, with 17 bases remaining between them. From germline, CDR1 is MNHEY and CDR2 SMNVEV (reference sequence). The CDR3 here is CASSINRDSPGYTF. In nucleotides, the CDR3 is TGTGCCAGCAGTATAAACAGGGATAGCCCTGGCTACACCTTC.

The CDR3 nucleotides are TGCGCCAGCAGCCAACCAGGGCGGGCGGAGACCCAGTACTTC. Its translation: CASSQPGRAETQYF. The chain joins TRBV4-1 to TRBJ2-5; D may match TRBD1 or TRBD2 (5 bases each). The V and J ends lost 2 bases and 5 bases respectively, with 12 bases between them. Per germline, CDR1 MGHRA and CDR2 YSYEKL. There are 14 residues in the CDR3.

This clonotype occurred a few times. The gene calls are TRBV4-1 and TRBJ2-7; a possible D gene is TRBD1 (5 bases). Germline CDR1 MGHRA, CDR2 YSYEKL. The CDR3 consists of 16 residues. Trimming took 0 bases from V and 0 from J, leaving 12 bases between them. Here the CDR3 reads CASSQDPTGFSYEQYF. The CDR3 DNA reads as TGCGCCAGCAGCCAAGATCCTACAGGATTCTCCTACGAGCAGTACTTC.

Concerning this clonotype itself: A read error is likely, as this CDR3 ends without the conserved phenylalanine or tryptophan. The chain combines TRBV5-1 with TRBJ2-1, with 8 positions matching TRBD1. The CDR3 runs 17 residues. Trimming removed 5 bases from V and 5 bases from J; junction bases left unmatched: 15. CDR1 and CDR2 from the germline V gene are SGHRS and YFSETQ. The CDR3 nucleotides read TGCGCCAGCAGTCCCGGGACAGGTATCCTCACCAACAATGAGCAGTTCTTG. Residues: CASSPGTGILTNNEQFL.

This clonotype was found a few times. The chain couples TRBV29-1 to TRBJ2-6; D is perhaps TRBD2 (6 bases). The CDR3 has 16 amino acids. The germline CDR1 and CDR2 sequences are SQVTM and ANQGSEA. V was trimmed by 0 bases and J by 4 bases, leaving 13 bases between them. The CDR3: CSVEDSGGTGANVLTF. In DNA, the CDR3 is TGCAGCGTTGAAGATTCCGGGGGAACAGGGGCCAACGTCCTGACTTTC. The full variable domain, its missing parts supplied by reference TRBV29-1 and TRBJ2-6, is SAVISQKPSRDICQRGTSLTIQCQVDSQVTMMFWYRQQPGQSLTLIATANQGSEATYESGFVIDKFPISRPNLTFSTLTVSNMSPEDSSIYLCSVEDSGGTGANVLTFGAGSRLTVL.

The J gene is TRBJ2-1, the V gene TRBV29-1; the D gene is possibly TRBD2 (7 bases). Per the germline V gene, CDR1 is SQVTM and CDR2 is ANQGSEA. This CDR3 is built from 14 residues. V lost 4 bases and J 10 bases, leaving 20 bases between the germline ends. For the CDR3, the DNA is TGCAGCGTTGTTGGGGGAGGGGGGCCAGACGAGCAGTTCTTC. Its translation is CSVVGGGGPDEQFF.

About this clonotype: One end of the junction fails to match germline, which may point to a read error. This rearrangement joins TRBV4-1 to TRBJ2-1; 12 nucleotides match TRBD2. Germline V gene data show CDR1 as MGHRA and CDR2 as YSYEKL. The CDR3 runs to 17 residues. The CDR3 region is CASSPQHLAGGPGEQSF. CDR3 in DNA: TGCGCCAGCAGCCCCCAGCACCTAGCGGGAGGGCCAGGTGAGCAGTCCTTC.

The chain recombines TRBV12-3 or TRBV12-4 with TRBJ2-5, with 7 bases fitting TRBD2. The CDR3 spans 14 residues. Losses at the gene ends were 5 bases for V and 5 bases for J; bases not matched to a gene: 8. This CDR3 is CASSGGGPRETQYF. DNA of the CDR3: TGTGCCAGCAGTGGGGGAGGGCCGAGGGAGACCCAGTACTTC.

This clonotype was seen a handful of times. The chain recombines TRBV7-9 with TRBJ2-7; D is unclear. V lost 1 base and J 7 bases, leaving 17 bases between the germline ends. In germline, CDR1 is SEHNR, CDR2 FQNEAQ (reference sequence). The CDR3 covers 15 residues. The CDR3 loop reads CASSLVQDGGVEQYF. The CDR3 coding sequence is TGTGCCAGCAGCTTAGTGCAAGACGGCGGTGTGGAGCAGTACTTC.

At least ten counts were recorded for this clonotype. The rearrangement joins TRBV27 to TRBJ2-7; the match to TRBD2 covers 9 bases. CDR1 and CDR2 (germline): MNHEY, SMNVEV (reference sequence). V gave up 4 bases and J gave up 3 bases; unmatched junction bases: 4. This CDR3 contains 14 residues. DNA of the CDR3: TGTGCCAGCAGTTCGGGACTAGCTCACTACGAGCAGTACTTC. This gives the protein CASSSGLAHYEQYF.

This sequence joins TRBV11-2 and TRBJ2-3, with 16 bases matching TRBD2. V shed 1 base, J shed 1 base, and the junction held 11 bases outside the gene matches. Germline V CDR1 and CDR2: SGHAT, FQNNGV. The CDR3 is 21 amino acids. The CDR3 DNA follows: TGTGCCAGCAGCTTAGGACCCTCCGGGACTAGCGGGAGGGAGGGCACAGATACGCAGTATTTT. This translates into CASSLGPSGTSGREGTDTQYF.

The V and J genes are TRBV10-3 and TRBJ2-1, with D perhaps TRBD2 (6 bases). Trimming cost V 7 bases and J 2 bases, with 9 bases left between them. The CDR3 consists of 13 residues. In germline, CDR1 is ENHRY, CDR2 SYGVKD. The CDR3 region is CAIKTSTYNEQFF. In DNA, the CDR3 is TGTGCCATCAAAACTAGCACCTACAATGAGCAGTTCTTC.